This T cell receptor (beta chain) was found in a study of CD8 T cells in ankylosing spondylitis. General study results and limits: Disease-associated clones were reportedly significantly overrepresented in matched ankylosing spondylitis synovial fluid. About 8 highly homologous variants made up a TCR beta motif that seemed to typify ankylosing spondylitis blood.

The junction had 9 bases not matched to a gene; V was cut back by 5 bases and J by 6 bases. This CDR3 has 15 amino acids. Germline CDR1 and CDR2: DFQATT and SNEGSKA (reference sequence). This clonotype has only a few counts. Its antigen is unidentified. Libraries of TCR beta came from quantitative 5'-RACE with molecular barcodes. TCRdb reprocessed the 5' RACE reads with MiXCR, giving one entry per CDR3 protein. The table lists approximately 300,000 distinct CDR3 sequences, roughly 20% of them singletons, with 3% to 4% in the top ten. The source is a female donor with ankylosing spondylitis or in good health (not recorded which). The chain employs TRBV20-1 and TRBJ2-3; 12 nucleotides line up with TRBD2. The sample taken for sequencing was blood, either unsorted or a sorted T cell fraction (not recorded which). As DNA, the CDR3 is TGCAGTGCTGACGGACTAGCGGGAAAATTGGATACGCAGTATTTT. Translating gives CSADGLAGKLDTQYF.